Here is one TCR beta chain with its context. These data originate in a study of CD8 T cells in Susac syndrome. Random hexamers were used to reverse transcribe about 0.5 to 1 ug of RNA. By means of immunoSEQ multiplex PCR, TCR beta CDR3 spanning 54 Vbeta and 13 Jbeta underwent amplification. Each CDR3 protein gets one entry after TCRdb re-called the immunoSEQ multiplex PCR reads with MiXCR. The repertoire holds just over 150,000 distinct CDR3 sequences, 85% to 95% seen once, with 0.15% to 0.2% in the top ten. This clonotype originated in a human donor with Susac syndrome. Sequencing used CD4+ T cells from PBMCs.

The CDR3 bases are TGTGCCAGCAGCCAAGGTGTCTTTAATTCACCCCTCCACTTT. Amino acid sequence: CASSQGVFNSPLHF. This chain uses TRBV14 with TRBJ1-6; no reliable D call. Germline-derived CDR1 and CDR2 are SGHDN and FVKESK. Deletions cut 1 base from V and 6 bases from J, with 7 bases between. The CDR3 spans 14 residues. Together with reference TRBV14 and TRBJ1-6, the CDR3 gives the full variable domain: EAGVTQFPSHSVIEKGQTVTLRCDPISGHDNLYWYRRVMGKEIKFLLHFVKESKQDESGMPNNRFLAERTGGTYSTLKVQPAELEDSGVYFCASSQGVFNSPLHFGNGTRLTVT.